This is a list of T cell receptor beta chains from one sample in a study of beta chain features in type 1 diabetes. Profiling relied on immunoSEQ multiplex PCR, and the TCRdb table lists in-frame clones only, not all of them. The sample lists 630,000 or so clones, around an eighth occurring once. The sequencing sample was made of naive CD4+ T cells from blood. The receptor source for this set is a man aged 18 to 30 with type 1 diabetes. CDR3s include the opening cysteine and the closing phenylalanine or tryptophan. A D gene is named only where the DNA matches it firmly. Expanded clones are given a class, and other clones once, few, many or no size at all.

d_call: TRBD2
v_call: TRBV18
j_call: TRBJ2-1
clone_size: .
cdr3_aa: CASSSGLAILNEQFF
cdr3_nt: TGTGCCAGCTCATCGGGACTAGCGATCCTCAATGAGCAGTTCTTC

d_call: .
v_call: TRBV6-8
j_call: TRBJ2-5
clone_size: few
cdr3_aa: CASRDSKKKETQYF
cdr3_nt: TGTGCCAGCAGGGATTCAAAAAAGAAAGAGACCCAGTACTTC

d_call: TRBD1
v_call: TRBV6-5
j_call: TRBJ2-3
clone_size: few
cdr3_aa: CASSAVRGQTDTQYF
cdr3_nt: TGTGCCAGCAGTGCTGTTCGGGGACAGACAGATACGCAGTATTTT

d_call: .
v_call: TRBV7-2
j_call: TRBJ1-2
clone_size: .
cdr3_aa: CASSLDYYGYTF
cdr3_nt: TGTGCCAGCAGCTTAGATTACTATGGCTACACCTTC

d_call: TRBD1
v_call: TRBV19
j_call: TRBJ2-7
clone_size: few
cdr3_aa: CASRPGTGGGEQYF
cdr3_nt: TGTGCCAGTCGTCCCGGGACAGGGGGTGGCGAGCAGTACTTC

d_call: .
v_call: TRBV18
j_call: TRBJ1-1
clone_size: .
cdr3_aa: CASSPGQTEAFF
cdr3_nt: TGTGCCAGCTCACCTGGACAGACTGAAGCTTTCTTT

d_call: .
v_call: TRBV30
j_call: TRBJ1-3
clone_size: .
cdr3_aa: CAWTLDSSSGNTIYF
cdr3_nt: TGTGCCTGGACTTTGGACAGTAGCTCTGGAAACACCATATATTTT

d_call: TRBD2
v_call: TRBV11-3
j_call: TRBJ2-2
clone_size: .
cdr3_aa: CASSRRTSGGTGELFF
cdr3_nt: TGTGCCAGCAGCCGGAGGACTAGCGGGGGAACCGGGGAGCTGTTTTTT

d_call: .
v_call: TRBV7-2
j_call: TRBJ1-2
clone_size: .
cdr3_aa: CASSLVDWVGGHGYTF
cdr3_nt: TGTGCCAGCAGCTTAGTTGATTGGGTAGGGGGGCATGGCTACACCTTC

d_call: TRBD1
v_call: TRBV28
j_call: TRBJ1-2
clone_size: few
cdr3_aa: CASRNTGGRYFLGYTF
cdr3_nt: TGTGCCAGCAGGAACACAGGGGGCCGCTATTTCTTAGGCTACACCTTC

d_call: .
v_call: TRBV5-1
j_call: TRBJ2-1
clone_size: .
cdr3_aa: CASSHEPGVTYNEQFF
cdr3_nt: TGCGCCAGCAGTCACGAACCAGGTGTAACGTACAATGAGCAGTTCTTC

d_call: .
v_call: TRBV4-3
j_call: TRBJ2-1
clone_size: .
cdr3_aa: CASSQESVQFF
cdr3_nt: TGCGCCAGCAGCCAAGAGAGTGTGCAGTTCTTC

d_call: .
v_call: TRBV28
j_call: TRBJ2-1
clone_size: .
cdr3_aa: CASSLPVRNEQFF
cdr3_nt: TGTGCCAGCAGTTTACCGGTTCGCAATGAGCAGTTCTTC

d_call: TRBD1
v_call: TRBV11-2
j_call: TRBJ1-5
clone_size: .
cdr3_aa: CASSSTDRDNQPQHF
cdr3_nt: TGTGCCAGCAGCTCAACGGACAGGGACAATCAGCCCCAGCATTTT

d_call: TRBD1
v_call: TRBV29-1
j_call: TRBJ1-1
clone_size: .
cdr3_aa: CSVAGTGGYTEAFF
cdr3_nt: TGCAGCGTGGCTGGGACAGGGGGGTACACTGAAGCTTTCTTT

d_call: TRBD1
v_call: TRBV30
j_call: TRBJ1-5
clone_size: .
cdr3_aa: CAWSFGTGRQPQHF
cdr3_nt: TGTGCCTGGAGTTTCGGGACAGGGAGGCAGCCCCAGCATTTT

d_call: .
v_call: TRBV30
j_call: TRBJ1-1
clone_size: few
cdr3_aa: CAWCCGAGKGTTEAFF
cdr3_nt: TGTGCCTGGTGTTGCGGGGCAGGGAAGGGTACCACTGAAGCTTTCTTT

d_call: TRBD1
v_call: TRBV7-2
j_call: TRBJ1-2
clone_size: .
cdr3_aa: CASSFNFRTGGYGYTF
cdr3_nt: TGTGCCAGCAGCTTCAACTTCCGGACAGGGGGCTATGGCTACACCTTC

d_call: TRBD1
v_call: TRBV29-1
j_call: TRBJ1-2
clone_size: few
cdr3_aa: CSGGTGVFNYGYTF
cdr3_nt: TGCAGCGGTGGGACAGGGGTCTTTAACTATGGCTACACCTTC

d_call: .
v_call: TRBV5-1
j_call: TRBJ2-1
clone_size: few
cdr3_aa: CASSPSGSVITPSYNEQFF
cdr3_nt: TGCGCCAGCAGCCCATCGGGTAGCGTCATTACCCCCTCCTACAATGAGCAGTTCTTC

d_call: TRBD1
v_call: TRBV13
j_call: TRBJ2-3
clone_size: .
cdr3_aa: CASSHSADRRADTQYF
cdr3_nt: TGTGCCAGCAGCCATTCCGCGGACAGGCGAGCAGATACGCAGTATTTT

d_call: .
v_call: TRBV28
j_call: TRBJ2-5
clone_size: few
cdr3_aa: CASSSHSGRETQYF
cdr3_nt: TGTGCCAGCAGTTCCCACTCGGGAAGGGAGACCCAGTACTTC

d_call: .
v_call: TRBV25-1
j_call: TRBJ1-4
clone_size: few
cdr3_aa: CASSDPGGGGEKLFF
cdr3_nt: TGTGCCAGCAGTGATCCCGGTGGTGGAGGTGAAAAACTGTTTTTT

d_call: .
v_call: TRBV5-8
j_call: TRBJ2-5
clone_size: few
cdr3_aa: CASSLIGLQETQYF
cdr3_nt: TGTGCCAGCAGCTTGATAGGACTTCAAGAGACCCAGTACTTC

d_call: TRBD2
v_call: TRBV9
j_call: TRBJ2-1
clone_size: once
cdr3_aa: CASSPRALAGGHNEQFF
cdr3_nt: TGTGCCAGCAGCCCCAGAGCCCTAGCGGGGGGGCACAATGAGCAGTTCTTC

d_call: TRBD2
v_call: TRBV4-3
j_call: TRBJ2-7
clone_size: few
cdr3_aa: CASSHPGLGTYEQYF
cdr3_nt: TGCGCCAGCAGCCACCCGGGACTAGGCACCTACGAGCAGTACTTC

d_call: .
v_call: TRBV29-1
j_call: TRBJ2-7
clone_size: .
cdr3_aa: CSVSRASGGTYEQYF
cdr3_nt: TGCAGCGTTTCGCGAGCGTCAGGGGGGACCTACGAGCAGTACTTC

d_call: TRBD1
v_call: TRBV13
j_call: TRBJ2-7
clone_size: few
cdr3_aa: CASSLVQGAGEQYF
cdr3_nt: TGTGCCAGCAGCTTAGTACAGGGGGCCGGCGAGCAGTACTTC

d_call: .
v_call: TRBV28
j_call: TRBJ2-7
clone_size: few
cdr3_aa: CASIPGSSYEQYF
cdr3_nt: TGTGCCAGCATCCCCGGCAGCTCCTACGAGCAGTACTTC

d_call: .
v_call: TRBV7-9
j_call: TRBJ1-1
clone_size: .
cdr3_aa: CASSLSRPTFSTEAFF
cdr3_nt: TGTGCCAGCAGCTTATCCCGGCCGACTTTTAGCACTGAAGCTTTCTTT

d_call: .
v_call: TRBV30
j_call: TRBJ2-3
clone_size: .
cdr3_aa: CAWRGVGTDTQYF
cdr3_nt: TGTGCCTGGAGGGGGGTGGGCACAGATACGCAGTATTTT

d_call: .
v_call: TRBV18
j_call: TRBJ2-7
clone_size: few
cdr3_aa: CASSPRAQGGLDEQYF
cdr3_nt: TGTGCCAGCTCACCAAGAGCCCAGGGGGGGCTAGACGAGCAGTACTTC

d_call: .
v_call: TRBV4-1
j_call: TRBJ2-5
clone_size: few
cdr3_aa: CASSQVLLETQYF
cdr3_nt: TGCGCCAGCAGCCAAGTTCTTTTGGAGACCCAGTACTTC